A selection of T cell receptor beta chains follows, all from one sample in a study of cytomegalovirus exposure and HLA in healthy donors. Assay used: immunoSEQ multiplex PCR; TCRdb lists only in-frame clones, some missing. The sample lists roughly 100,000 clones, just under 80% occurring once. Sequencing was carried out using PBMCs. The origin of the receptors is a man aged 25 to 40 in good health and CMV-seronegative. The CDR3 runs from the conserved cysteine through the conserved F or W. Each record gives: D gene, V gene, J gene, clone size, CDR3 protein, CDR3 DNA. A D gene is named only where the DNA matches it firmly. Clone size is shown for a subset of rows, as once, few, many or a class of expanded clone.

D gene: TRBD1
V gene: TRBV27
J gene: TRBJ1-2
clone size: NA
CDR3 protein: CASSFYPRTGDNNGYTF
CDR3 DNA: TGTGCCAGCAGTTTCTACCCTAGGACAGGCGATAATAATGGCTACACCTTC

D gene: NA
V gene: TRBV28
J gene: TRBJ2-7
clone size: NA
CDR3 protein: CASSLTLRGYEQYF
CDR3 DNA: TGTGCCAGCAGTCTAACACTCCGGGGCTACGAGCAGTACTTC

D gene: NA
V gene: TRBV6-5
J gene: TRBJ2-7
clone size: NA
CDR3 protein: CASSYYSLEQYF
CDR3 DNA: TGTGCCAGCAGTTACTACTCCCTTGAGCAGTACTTC

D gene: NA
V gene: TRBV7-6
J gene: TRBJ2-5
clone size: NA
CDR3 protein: CASSLVQLQETQYF
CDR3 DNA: TGTGCCAGCAGCTTAGTACAGCTCCAAGAGACCCAGTACTTC

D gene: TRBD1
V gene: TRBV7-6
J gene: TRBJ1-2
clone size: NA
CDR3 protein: CASSLSRTGENYGYTF
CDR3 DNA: TGTGCCAGCAGCTTAAGCCGGACAGGGGAGAACTATGGCTACACCTTC

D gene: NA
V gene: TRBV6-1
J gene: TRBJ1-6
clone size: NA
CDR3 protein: CASPFTKQGNSPLHF
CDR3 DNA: TGTGCCAGCCCTTTCACGAAGCAGGGTAATTCACCCCTCCACTTT

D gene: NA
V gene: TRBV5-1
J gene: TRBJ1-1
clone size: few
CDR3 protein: CASSTLSGMNTEAFF
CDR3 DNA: TGCGCCAGCAGCACCCTATCGGGGATGAACACTGAAGCTTTCTTT

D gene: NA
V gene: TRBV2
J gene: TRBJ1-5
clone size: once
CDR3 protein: CASSEGWGGGDQPQHF
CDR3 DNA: TGTGCCAGCAGTGAAGGTTGGGGGGGAGGCGATCAGCCCCAGCATTTT

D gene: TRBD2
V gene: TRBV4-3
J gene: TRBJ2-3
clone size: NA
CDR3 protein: CASSELAGTAYGTDTQYF
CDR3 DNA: TGCGCCAGCAGCGAACTAGCGGGCACGGCCTATGGCACAGATACGCAGTATTTT

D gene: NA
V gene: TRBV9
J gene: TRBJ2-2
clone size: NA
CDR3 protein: CASSVSQRVGGELFF
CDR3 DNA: TGTGCCAGCAGCGTCTCCCAGCGGGTGGGCGGGGAGCTGTTTTTT

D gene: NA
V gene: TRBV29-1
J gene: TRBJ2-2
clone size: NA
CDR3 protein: CSVQGRTAGELFF
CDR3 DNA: TGCAGCGTTCAGGGGCGAACAGCCGGGGAGCTGTTTTTT

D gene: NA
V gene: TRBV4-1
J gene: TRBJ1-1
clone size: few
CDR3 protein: CASSQDREGVNTEAFF
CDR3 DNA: TGCGCCAGCAGCCAAGATAGGGAGGGGGTGAACACTGAAGCTTTCTTT

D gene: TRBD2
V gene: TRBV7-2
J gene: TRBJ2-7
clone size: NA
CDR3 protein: CASSLSGGLYEQYF
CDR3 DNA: TGTGCCAGCAGCTTATCCGGGGGGTTATACGAGCAGTACTTC

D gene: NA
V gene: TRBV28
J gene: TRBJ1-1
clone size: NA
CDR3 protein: CASSPELTNTEAFF
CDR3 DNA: TGTGCCAGCAGCCCCGAACTTACGAACACTGAAGCTTTCTTT

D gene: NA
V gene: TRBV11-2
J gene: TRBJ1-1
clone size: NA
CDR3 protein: CASSSGQSFTEAFF
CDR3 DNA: TGTGCCAGCAGCTCCGGACAGTCTTTCACTGAAGCTTTCTTT

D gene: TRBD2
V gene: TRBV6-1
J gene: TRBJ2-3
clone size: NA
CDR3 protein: CASSELAGGASTDTQYF
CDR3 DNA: TGTGCCAGCAGTGAACTAGCGGGGGGGGCTAGCACAGATACGCAGTATTTT

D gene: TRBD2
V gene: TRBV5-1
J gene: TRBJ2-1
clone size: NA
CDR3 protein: CASSLVLAGSYNEQFF
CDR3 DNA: TGCGCCAGCAGCTTGGTCTTAGCGGGCTCCTACAATGAGCAGTTCTTC

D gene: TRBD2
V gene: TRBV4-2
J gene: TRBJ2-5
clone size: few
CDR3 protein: CASSQEPSGETQYF
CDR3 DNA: TGTGCCAGCAGCCAAGAACCTAGCGGGGAGACCCAGTACTTC

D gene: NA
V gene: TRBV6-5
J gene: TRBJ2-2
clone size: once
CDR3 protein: CASSYGGLFTGELFF
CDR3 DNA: TGTGCCAGCAGTTACGGGGGGTTGTTTACCGGGGAGCTGTTTTTT

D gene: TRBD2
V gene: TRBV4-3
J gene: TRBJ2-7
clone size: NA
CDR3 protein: CASSQGITSGSFSYEQYF
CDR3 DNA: TGCGCCAGCAGCCAAGGGATAACTAGCGGGAGTTTTTCCTACGAGCAGTACTTC

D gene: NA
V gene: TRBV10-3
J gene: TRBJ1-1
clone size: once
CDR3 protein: CAISGSTGNTEAFF
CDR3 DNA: TGTGCCATCAGTGGGTCTACGGGGAACACTGAAGCTTTCTTT

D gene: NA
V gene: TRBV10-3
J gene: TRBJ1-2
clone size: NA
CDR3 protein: CAISESPRGTNYGYTF
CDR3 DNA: TGTGCCATCAGTGAGTCACCCAGGGGCACTAACTATGGCTACACCTTC

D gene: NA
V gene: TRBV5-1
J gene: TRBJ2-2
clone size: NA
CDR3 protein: CASSLGGLDTGELFF
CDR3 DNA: TGCGCCAGCAGCTTGGGGGGGCTGGACACCGGGGAGCTGTTTTTT

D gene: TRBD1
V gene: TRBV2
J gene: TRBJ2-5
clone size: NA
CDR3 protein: CASSRTGDQETQYF
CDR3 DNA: TGTGCCAGCAGTAGGACAGGGGACCAAGAGACCCAGTACTTC

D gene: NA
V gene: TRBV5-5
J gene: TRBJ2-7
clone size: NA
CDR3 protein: CASSLLIAGEQYF
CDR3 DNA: TGTGCCAGCAGCTTGCTAATCGCAGGCGAGCAGTACTTC

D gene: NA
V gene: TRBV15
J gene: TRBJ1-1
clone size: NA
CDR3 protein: CATSRDRFDTEAFF
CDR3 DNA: TGTGCCACCAGCAGAGATCGGTTCGACACTGAAGCTTTCTTT